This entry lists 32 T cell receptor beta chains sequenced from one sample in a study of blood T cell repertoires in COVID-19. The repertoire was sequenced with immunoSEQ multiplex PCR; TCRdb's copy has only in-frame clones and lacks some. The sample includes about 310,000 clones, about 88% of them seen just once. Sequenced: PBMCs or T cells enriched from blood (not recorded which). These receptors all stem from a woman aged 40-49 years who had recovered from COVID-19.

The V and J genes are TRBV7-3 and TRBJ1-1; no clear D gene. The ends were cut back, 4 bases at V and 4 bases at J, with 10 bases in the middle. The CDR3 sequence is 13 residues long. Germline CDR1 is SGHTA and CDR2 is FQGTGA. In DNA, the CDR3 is TGTGCCAGCAGCTCCCAGGAGGGCACTGAAGCTTTCTTT. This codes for CASSSQEGTEAFF. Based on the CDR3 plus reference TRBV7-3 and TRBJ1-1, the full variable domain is GAGVSQTPSNKVTEKGKYVELRCDPISGHTALYWYRQSLGQGPEFLIYFQGTGAADDSGLPNDRFFAVRPEGSVSTLKIQRTERGDSAVYLCASSSQEGTEAFFGQGTRLTVV.

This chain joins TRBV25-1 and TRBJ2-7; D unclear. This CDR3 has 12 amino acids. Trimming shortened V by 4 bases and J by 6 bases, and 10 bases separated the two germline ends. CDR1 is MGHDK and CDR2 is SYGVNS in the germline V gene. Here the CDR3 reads CASSGSTGEQYF. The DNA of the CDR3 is TGTGCCAGCAGTGGATCGACGGGCGAGCAGTACTTC.

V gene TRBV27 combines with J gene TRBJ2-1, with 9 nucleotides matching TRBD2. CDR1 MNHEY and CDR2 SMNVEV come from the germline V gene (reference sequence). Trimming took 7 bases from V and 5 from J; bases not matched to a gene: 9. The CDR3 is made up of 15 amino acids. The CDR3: CASTWGGGADNEQFF. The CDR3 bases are TGTGCCAGCACCTGGGGCGGGGGGGCGGACAATGAGCAGTTCTTC.

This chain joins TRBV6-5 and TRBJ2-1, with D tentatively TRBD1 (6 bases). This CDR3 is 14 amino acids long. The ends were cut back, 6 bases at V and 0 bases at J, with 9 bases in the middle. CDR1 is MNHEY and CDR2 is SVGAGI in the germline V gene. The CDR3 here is CASSKDSSYNEQFF. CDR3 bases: TGTGCCAGCAGCAAGGACAGCTCCTACAATGAGCAGTTCTTC.

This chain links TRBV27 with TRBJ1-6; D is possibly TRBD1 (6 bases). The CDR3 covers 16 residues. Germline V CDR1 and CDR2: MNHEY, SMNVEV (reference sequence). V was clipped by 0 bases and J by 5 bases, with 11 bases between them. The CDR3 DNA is TGTGCCAGCAGTTTATCGACAGGAGTAAATAATTCACCCCTCCACTTT. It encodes CASSLSTGVNNSPLHF.

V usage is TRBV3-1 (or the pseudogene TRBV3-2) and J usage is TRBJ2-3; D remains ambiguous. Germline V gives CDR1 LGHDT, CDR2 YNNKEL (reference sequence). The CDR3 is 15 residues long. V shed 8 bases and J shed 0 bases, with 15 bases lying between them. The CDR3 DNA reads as TGTGCCAGCTCGGAACGAGGCCCTAGCACAGATACGCAGTATTTT. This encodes CASSERGPSTDTQYF.

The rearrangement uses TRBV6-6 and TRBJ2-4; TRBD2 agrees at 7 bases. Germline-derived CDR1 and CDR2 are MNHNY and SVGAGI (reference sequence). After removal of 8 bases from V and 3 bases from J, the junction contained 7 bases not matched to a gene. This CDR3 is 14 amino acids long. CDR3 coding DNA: TGTGCCAGCGGGGGGGAGTCTGGCAAAAACATTCAGTACTTC. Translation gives CASGGESGKNIQYF.

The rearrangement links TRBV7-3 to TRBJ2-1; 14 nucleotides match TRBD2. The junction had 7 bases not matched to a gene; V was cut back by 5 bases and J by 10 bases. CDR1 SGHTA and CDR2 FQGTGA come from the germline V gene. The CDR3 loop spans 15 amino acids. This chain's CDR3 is CASSPGLAGAREQFF. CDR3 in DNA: TGTGCCAGCAGCCCGGGACTAGCGGGGGCGAGAGAGCAGTTCTTC.

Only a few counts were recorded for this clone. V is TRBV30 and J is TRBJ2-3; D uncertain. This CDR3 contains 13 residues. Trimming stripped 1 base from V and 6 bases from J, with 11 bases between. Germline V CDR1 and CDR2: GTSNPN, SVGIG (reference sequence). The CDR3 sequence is CAWSEDSGDTQYF. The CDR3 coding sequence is TGTGCCTGGAGTGAAGATTCCGGGGATACGCAGTATTTT.

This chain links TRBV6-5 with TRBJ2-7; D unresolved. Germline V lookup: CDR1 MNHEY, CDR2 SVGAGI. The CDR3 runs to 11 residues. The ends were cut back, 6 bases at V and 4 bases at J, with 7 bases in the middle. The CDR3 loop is CASRAVYEQYF. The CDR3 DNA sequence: TGTGCCAGCAGGGCAGTTTACGAGCAGTACTTC.

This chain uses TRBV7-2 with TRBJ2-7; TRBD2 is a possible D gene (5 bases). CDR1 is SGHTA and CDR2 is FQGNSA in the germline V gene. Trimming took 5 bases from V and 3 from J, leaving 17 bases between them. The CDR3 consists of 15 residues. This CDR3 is CASSMDQHGGYEQYF. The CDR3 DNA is TGTGCCAGCAGCATGGACCAGCACGGAGGCTACGAGCAGTACTTC.

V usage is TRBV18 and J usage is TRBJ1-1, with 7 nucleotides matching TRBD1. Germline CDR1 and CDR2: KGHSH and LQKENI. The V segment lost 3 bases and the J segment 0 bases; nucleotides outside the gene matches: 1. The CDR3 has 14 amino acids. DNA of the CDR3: TGTGCCAGCTCACCTCAGGGGGTGAACACTGAAGCTTTCTTT. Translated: CASSPQGVNTEAFF. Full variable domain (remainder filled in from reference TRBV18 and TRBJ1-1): NAGVMQNPRHLVRRRGQEARLRCSPMKGHSHVYWYRQLPEEGLKFMVYLQKENIIDESGMPKERFSAEFPKEGPSILRIQQVVRGDSAAYFCASSPQGVNTEAFFGQGTRLTVV.

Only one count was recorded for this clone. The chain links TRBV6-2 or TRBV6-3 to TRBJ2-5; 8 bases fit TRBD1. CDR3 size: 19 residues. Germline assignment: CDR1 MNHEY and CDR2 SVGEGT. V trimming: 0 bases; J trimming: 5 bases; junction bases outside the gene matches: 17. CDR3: CASSYSGTGAPQTQETQYF. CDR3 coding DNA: TGTGCCAGCAGTTACTCGGGGACAGGTGCCCCGCAAACCCAGGAGACCCAGTACTTC.

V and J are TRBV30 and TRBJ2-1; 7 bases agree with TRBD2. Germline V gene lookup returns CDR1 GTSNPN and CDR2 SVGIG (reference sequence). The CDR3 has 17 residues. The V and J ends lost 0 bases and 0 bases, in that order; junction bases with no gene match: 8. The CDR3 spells CAWSVEAGPSSYNEQFF. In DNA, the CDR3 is TGTGCCTGGAGTGTAGAAGCGGGACCCAGCTCCTACAATGAGCAGTTCTTC. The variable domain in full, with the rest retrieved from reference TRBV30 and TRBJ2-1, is SQTIHQWPATLVQPVGSPLSLECTVEGTSNPNLYWYRQAAGRGLQLLFYSVGIGQISSEVPQNLSASRPQDRQFILSSKKLLLSDSGFYLCAWSVEAGPSSYNEQFFGPGTRLTVL.

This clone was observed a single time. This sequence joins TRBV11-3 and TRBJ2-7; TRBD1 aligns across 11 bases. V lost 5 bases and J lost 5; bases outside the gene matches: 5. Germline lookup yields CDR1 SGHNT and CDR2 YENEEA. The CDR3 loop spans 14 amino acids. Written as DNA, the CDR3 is TGTGCCAGCAGCGCCCGGACAGGGGGCGACGAGCAGTACTTC. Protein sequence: CASSARTGGDEQYF.

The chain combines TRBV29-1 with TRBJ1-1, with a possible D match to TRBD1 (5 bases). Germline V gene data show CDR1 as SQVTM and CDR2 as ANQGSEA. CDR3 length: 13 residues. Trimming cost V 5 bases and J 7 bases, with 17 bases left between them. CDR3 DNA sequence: TGCAGCGTTCTCATTGGACACCATCTTGAAGCTTTCTTT. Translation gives CSVLIGHHLEAFF.

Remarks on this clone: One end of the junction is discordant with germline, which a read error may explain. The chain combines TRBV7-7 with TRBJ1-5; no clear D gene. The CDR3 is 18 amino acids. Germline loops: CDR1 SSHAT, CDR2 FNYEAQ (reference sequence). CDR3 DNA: TGTGCTAGCAGCTCCTACACGTGGGCCTCAAGTACGAATCAGCCCCAGCATTTT. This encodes CASSSYTWASSTNQPQHF.

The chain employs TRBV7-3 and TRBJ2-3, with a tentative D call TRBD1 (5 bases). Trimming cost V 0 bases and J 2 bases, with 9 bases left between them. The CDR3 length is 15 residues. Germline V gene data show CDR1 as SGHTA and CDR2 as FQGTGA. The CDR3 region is CASSLTSDITDTQYF. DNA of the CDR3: TGTGCCAGCAGCTTAACGTCGGACATCACAGATACGCAGTATTTT.

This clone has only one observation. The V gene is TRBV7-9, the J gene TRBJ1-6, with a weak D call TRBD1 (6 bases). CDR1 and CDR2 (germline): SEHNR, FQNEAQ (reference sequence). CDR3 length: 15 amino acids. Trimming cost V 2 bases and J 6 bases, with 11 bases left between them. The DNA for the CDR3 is TGTGCCAGCAGCTTACTGGGGGCAGGTAATTCACCCCTCCACTTT. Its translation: CASSLLGAGNSPLHF.

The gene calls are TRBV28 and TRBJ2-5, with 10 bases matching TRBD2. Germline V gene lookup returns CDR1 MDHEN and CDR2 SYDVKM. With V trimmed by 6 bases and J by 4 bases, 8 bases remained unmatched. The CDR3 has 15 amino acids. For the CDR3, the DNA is TGTGCCAGCAGACTTAGCGGGGGGCCGCGAGAGACCCAGTACTTC. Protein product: CASRLSGGPRETQYF.

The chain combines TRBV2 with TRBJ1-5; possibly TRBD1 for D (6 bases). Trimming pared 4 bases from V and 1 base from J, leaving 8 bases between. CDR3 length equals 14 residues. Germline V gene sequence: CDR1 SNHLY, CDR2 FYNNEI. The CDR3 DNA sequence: TGTGCCAGCAGTGGGACAGCGAGCAATCAGCCCCAGCATTTT. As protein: CASSGTASNQPQHF.

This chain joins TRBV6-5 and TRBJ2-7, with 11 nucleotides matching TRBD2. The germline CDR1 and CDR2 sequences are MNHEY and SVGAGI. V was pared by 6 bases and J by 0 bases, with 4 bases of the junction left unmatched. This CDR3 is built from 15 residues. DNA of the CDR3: TGTGCCAGCAGACAACTAGCGGGAGCCTCCTACGAGCAGTACTTC. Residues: CASRQLAGASYEQYF.

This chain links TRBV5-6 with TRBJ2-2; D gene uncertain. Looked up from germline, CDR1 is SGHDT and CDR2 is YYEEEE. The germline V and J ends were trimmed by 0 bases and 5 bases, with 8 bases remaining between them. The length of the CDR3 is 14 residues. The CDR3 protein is CASSLGQRTGELFF. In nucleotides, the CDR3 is TGTGCCAGCAGCTTGGGCCAGCGTACCGGGGAGCTGTTTTTT.

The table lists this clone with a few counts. This CDR3 reads CASSGGSSYNEQFF. For the CDR3, the DNA is TGCGCCAGCAGCGGAGGAAGCTCCTACAATGAGCAGTTCTTC. The chain couples TRBV5-1 to TRBJ2-1; perhaps TRBD2 as D (5 bases). Germline-derived CDR1 and CDR2 are SGHRS and YFSETQ. The CDR3 is 14 residues long. V dropped 4 bases and J dropped 0 bases, with 8 bases sitting between them.

The CDR3 is CASSLARVSGNTIYF. The DNA for the CDR3 is TGTGCCAGCAGCTTAGCGAGGGTCTCTGGAAACACCATATATTTT. The rearrangement uses TRBV7-2 and TRBJ1-3; D is undetermined. The CDR3 is made up of 15 amino acids. V was pared by 0 bases and J by 0 bases, with 6 bases between. CDR1 is SGHTA, CDR2 FQGNSA, per germline.

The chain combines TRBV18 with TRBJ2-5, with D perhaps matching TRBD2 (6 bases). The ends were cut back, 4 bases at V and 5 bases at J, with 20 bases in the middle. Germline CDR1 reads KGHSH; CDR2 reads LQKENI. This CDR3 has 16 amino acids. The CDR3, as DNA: TGTGCCAGCTCACTAGCGGTGGCCCTAATGGGGGAGACCCAGTACTTC. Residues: CASSLAVALMGETQYF.

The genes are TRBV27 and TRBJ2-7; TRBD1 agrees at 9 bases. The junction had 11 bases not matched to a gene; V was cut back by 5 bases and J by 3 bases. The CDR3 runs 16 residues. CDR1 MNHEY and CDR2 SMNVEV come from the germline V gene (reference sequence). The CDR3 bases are TGTGCCAGCAGTCTTACAGGGGGCGTAGTTATCTACGAGCAGTACTTC. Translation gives CASSLTGGVVIYEQYF.

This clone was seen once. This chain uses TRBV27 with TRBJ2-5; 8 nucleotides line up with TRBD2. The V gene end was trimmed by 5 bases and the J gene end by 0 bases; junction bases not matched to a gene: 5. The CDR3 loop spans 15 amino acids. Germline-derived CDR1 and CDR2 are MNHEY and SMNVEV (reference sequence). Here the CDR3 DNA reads TGTGCCAGCAGTAGCGGGGGATACCACCAAGAGACCCAGTACTTC. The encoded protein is CASSSGGYHQETQYF.

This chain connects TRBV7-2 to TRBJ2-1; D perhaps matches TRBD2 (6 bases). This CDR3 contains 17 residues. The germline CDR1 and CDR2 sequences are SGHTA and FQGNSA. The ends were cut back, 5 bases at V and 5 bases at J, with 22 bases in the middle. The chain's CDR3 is CASSKGPVAVTNNEQFF. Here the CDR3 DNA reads TGTGCCAGCAGCAAGGGGCCTGTAGCGGTTACTAACAATGAGCAGTTCTTC.

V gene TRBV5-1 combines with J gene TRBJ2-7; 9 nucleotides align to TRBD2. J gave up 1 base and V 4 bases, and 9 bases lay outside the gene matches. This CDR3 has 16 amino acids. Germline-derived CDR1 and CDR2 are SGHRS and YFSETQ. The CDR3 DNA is TGCGCCAGCAGCACCCAGAGCGGGGGGCTTTCCTACGAGCAGTACTTC. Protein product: CASSTQSGGLSYEQYF.

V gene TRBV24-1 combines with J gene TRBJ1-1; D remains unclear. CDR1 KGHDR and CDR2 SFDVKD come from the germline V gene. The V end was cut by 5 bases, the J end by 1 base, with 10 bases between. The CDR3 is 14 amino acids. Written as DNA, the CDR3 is TGTGCCACCAGTGGTGGCCGCTCGAACACTGAAGCTTTCTTT. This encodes CATSGGRSNTEAFF.

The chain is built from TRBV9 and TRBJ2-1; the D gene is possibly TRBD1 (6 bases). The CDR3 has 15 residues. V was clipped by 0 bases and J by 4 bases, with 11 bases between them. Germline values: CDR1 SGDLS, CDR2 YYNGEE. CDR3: CASSVDVGGYNEQFF. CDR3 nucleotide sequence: TGTGCCAGCAGCGTAGACGTAGGGGGATACAATGAGCAGTTCTTC.